Here is one T cell receptor (beta chain) with its context. The protocol was immunoSEQ multiplex PCR, while the TCRdb copy is restricted to in-frame clones and leaves out a portion. The table shows around 170,000 clones, with 83% occurring only once. This record belongs to a study of blood T cell repertoires in COVID-19. V was pared by 5 bases and J by 6 bases, with 3 bases of the junction left unmatched. Germline CDR1 reads SEHNR; CDR2 reads FQNEAQ (reference sequence). The CDR3 consists of 14 residues. The sample consisted of peripheral blood. The TCR originated in a woman aged 40 to 50 with acute or convalescent COVID-19. The gene calls are TRBV7-9 and TRBJ2-1; TRBD2 agrees at 11 bases. The CDR3 protein is CASSPGLAANEQFF. The CDR3 bases are TGTGCCAGCAGCCCGGGACTAGCGGCCAATGAGCAGTTCTTC.